This is a list of T cell receptor beta chains from one sample in a study of brain T cells in children with intractable seizures. Generated by immunoSEQ multiplex PCR, the TCRdb table keeps only in-frame clones and is missing some. The sample lists 80,000 or so clones, approximately 94% occurring once. Material: peripheral blood, obtained at surgery. These receptors came from a boy younger than two with tuberous sclerosis and intractable seizures. Both conserved end residues are part of each CDR3. A D gene is named only where the DNA matches it firmly. Size is omitted from some rows. Given values are once, few, many or a class for expanded clones.

D gene,clone size,J gene,V gene,CDR3 protein,CDR3 DNA
NA,once,TRBJ1-2,TRBV19,CASSIYHGGNYGYTF,TGTGCCAGTAGTATATATCATGGCGGGAACTATGGCTACACCTTC
TRBD2,NA,TRBJ2-1,TRBV6-5,CASSFSGRAGNEQFF,TGTGCCAGCAGTTTTAGCGGGAGGGCTGGCAATGAGCAGTTCTTC
NA,once,TRBJ2-1,TRBV2,CASSSRSSYNEQFF,TGTGCCAGCAGTTCTAGGAGCTCCTACAATGAGCAGTTCTTC
TRBD1,NA,TRBJ2-7,TRBV27,CASGRDRGVEQYF,TGTGCCAGCGGCCGGGACAGGGGTGTGGAGCAGTACTTC
NA,NA,TRBJ1-1,TRBV30,CAWRVNTEAFF,TGTGCCTGGAGGGTGAACACTGAAGCTTTCTTT
TRBD1,NA,TRBJ1-1,TRBV5-8,CASSLLWTGGDNTEAFF,TGTGCCAGCAGCCTACTGTGGACAGGGGGCGATAACACTGAAGCTTTCTTT
NA,few,TRBJ2-7,TRBV30,CAWRSLGGATYEQYF,TGTGCCTGGAGGTCCCTCGGGGGCGCCACCTACGAGCAGTACTTC
TRBD2,NA,TRBJ2-7,TRBV27,CASSGLASYEQYF,TGTGCCAGCAGCGGACTAGCGAGCTACGAGCAGTACTTC
NA,once,TRBJ2-3,TRBV7-9,CASSLRDTQYF,TGTGCCAGCAGCTTAAGAGATACGCAGTATTTT
NA,NA,TRBJ1-1,TRBV11-3,CASSLGFAQRSPEAFF,TGTGCCAGCAGCTTAGGATTCGCCCAGAGAAGTCCTGAAGCTTTCTTT
TRBD2,once,TRBJ2-1,TRBV5-1,CASSLTSDPYNEQFF,TGCGCCAGCAGCTTGACTAGCGACCCCTACAATGAGCAGTTCTTC
TRBD1,NA,TRBJ2-7,TRBV6-5,CASSYSDRAPTYEQYF,TGTGCCAGCAGTTACAGCGACAGGGCCCCCACCTACGAGCAGTACTTC
NA,once,TRBJ2-5,TRBV9,CASSPHPVQPWAQYF,TGTGCCAGCAGCCCCCACCCGGTTCAGCCGTGGGCCCAGTACTTC
NA,NA,TRBJ2-1,TRBV6-5,CASSYSPGGDEQFF,TGTGCCAGCAGTTATTCCCCGGGGGGCGATGAGCAGTTCTTC
NA,NA,TRBJ2-5,TRBV4-1,CASSRTAQETQYF,TGCGCCAGCAGCCGGACAGCTCAAGAGACCCAGTACTTC
NA,NA,TRBJ2-7,TRBV12-3/TRBV12-4,CASSLAGGYEQYF,TGTGCCAGCAGTTTAGCGGGAGGCTACGAGCAGTACTTC
NA,NA,TRBJ2-7,TRBV29-1,CSVVTGIFGGQYF,TGCAGCGTTGTGACAGGAATATTTGGCGGGCAGTACTTC
TRBD2,NA,TRBJ2-1,TRBV10-3,CAIERELGNEQFF,TGTGCCATCGAGCGGGAGTTGGGCAATGAGCAGTTCTTC
TRBD2,NA,TRBJ2-3,TRBV5-8,CASSFGRTSGRIDTQYF,TGTGCCAGCAGCTTCGGTCGGACTAGCGGGAGGATAGATACGCAGTATTTT
TRBD2,NA,TRBJ2-1,TRBV20-1,CSASPTSGRFFSYNEQFF,TGCAGTGCTAGTCCGACTAGCGGGAGGTTCTTCTCCTACAATGAGCAGTTCTTC
NA,NA,TRBJ2-5,TRBV20-1,CSASLWDQKETQYF,TGCAGTGCTAGTCTCTGGGACCAAAAAGAGACCCAGTACTTC
NA,NA,TRBJ1-1,TRBV2,CASGAAGRVSTEAFF,TGTGCCAGCGGGGCAGCAGGCAGGGTTAGCACTGAAGCTTTCTTT
NA,few,TRBJ1-6,TRBV3-1/TRBV3-2,CASRGRLNSPLHF,TGTGCCAGCAGGGGGCGTCTAAATTCACCCCTCCACTTT
TRBD1,NA,TRBJ1-6,TRBV10-3,CAISLNSGGASPLHF,TGTGCCATCTCCCTTAACTCAGGGGGCGCGTCACCCCTCCACTTT
NA,NA,TRBJ2-7,TRBV19,CASSIFGVRGNYEQYF,TGTGCCAGTAGTATCTTTGGTGTGCGGGGAAACTACGAGCAGTACTTC
NA,NA,TRBJ1-1,TRBV6-5,CASTQGGTEAFF,TGTGCCAGCACACAGGGCGGCACTGAAGCTTTCTTT
NA,NA,TRBJ2-2,TRBV30,CAWEVSDTGELFF,TGTGCCTGGGAGGTCTCGGACACCGGGGAGCTGTTTTTT
NA,NA,TRBJ1-4,TRBV7-9,CASSQGIAGKLFF,TGTGCCAGCAGCCAAGGTATAGCGGGAAAACTGTTTTTT
TRBD1,NA,TRBJ2-1,TRBV7-3,CASSRVDRGPYNEQFF,TGTGCCAGCAGCAGAGTAGACAGGGGCCCCTACAATGAGCAGTTCTTC
TRBD2,once,TRBJ2-7,TRBV3-1/TRBV3-2,CASSQEFTWLAGEIYEQYF,TGTGCCAGCAGCCAAGAGTTCACTTGGCTAGCGGGGGAAATCTACGAGCAGTACTTC
TRBD2,once,TRBJ2-7,TRBV2,CAIELLAGAEQYF,TGTGCCATCGAACTACTAGCGGGAGCCGAGCAGTACTTC
NA,NA,TRBJ2-7,TRBV7-6,CASSSGSTYEQYF,TGTGCCAGCAGCTCTGGATCAACCTACGAGCAGTACTTC
TRBD1,NA,TRBJ2-1,TRBV2,CANDRVLNNEQFF,TGTGCCAACGACAGGGTCTTGAACAATGAGCAGTTCTTC
NA,NA,TRBJ2-7,TRBV7-9,CASSFAGSGNYEQYF,TGTGCCAGCAGCTTCGCGGGCTCAGGGAACTACGAGCAGTACTTC
NA,NA,TRBJ1-2,TRBV5-1,CASSPAGSANYGYTF,TGCGCCAGCAGCCCGGCAGGGAGTGCTAACTATGGCTACACCTTC
NA,NA,TRBJ2-3,TRBV7-8,CASSFLGQPADTQYF,TGTGCCAGCAGCTTTCTTGGACAGCCCGCTGATACGCAGTATTTT
TRBD1,NA,TRBJ1-6,TRBV7-9,CASSFTGGSPLHF,TGTGCCAGCAGCTTCACAGGGGGGTCACCCCTCCACTTT
NA,few,TRBJ1-6,TRBV5-4,CASSSSNSGTHLSPLHF,TGTGCCAGCAGCTCCTCGAATTCCGGGACCCATCTTTCACCCCTCCACTTT
TRBD1,NA,TRBJ2-7,TRBV19,CASSISSGQGYEQYF,TGTGCCAGTAGTATTAGTTCGGGACAGGGTTACGAGCAGTACTTC
NA,NA,TRBJ2-3,TRBV4-2,CASSQEYARTDTQYF,TGTGCCAGCAGCCAAGAATATGCCCGCACAGATACGCAGTATTTT
NA,NA,TRBJ1-3,TRBV29-1,CSVVTHRNTIYF,TGCAGCGTTGTGACTCACAGAAACACCATATATTTT
TRBD1,NA,TRBJ1-2,TRBV2,CASSSDRGGYGYTF,TGTGCCAGCAGCTCGGACAGGGGTGGCTATGGCTACACCTTC
TRBD2,NA,TRBJ2-7,TRBV5-6,CASSWGTSGITHEQYF,TGTGCCAGCAGCTGGGGGACTAGCGGCATAACCCACGAGCAGTACTTC
TRBD2,NA,TRBJ2-2,TRBV10-2,CASSASLAGANTGELFF,TGCGCCAGCAGTGCTTCACTAGCGGGCGCGAACACCGGGGAGCTGTTTTTT
TRBD1,NA,TRBJ1-4,TRBV4-1,CASSLETGVNEKLFF,TGCGCCAGCAGCCTCGAGACAGGGGTTAATGAAAAACTGTTTTTT
NA,NA,TRBJ1-1,TRBV25-1,CASSEMNTEAFF,TGTGCCAGCAGTGAAATGAACACTGAAGCTTTCTTT
NA,once,TRBJ2-3,TRBV7-6,CASSLGTSTDTQYF,TGTGCCAGCAGCTTAGGGACTAGCACAGATACGCAGTATTTT
NA,NA,TRBJ2-2,TRBV11-3,CASSLGATYTGELFF,TGTGCCAGCAGCTTGGGGGCCACCTACACCGGGGAGCTGTTTTTT
NA,NA,TRBJ1-1,TRBV5-4,CASSLSRVGDTEAFF,TGTGCCAGCAGCTTGTCGAGGGTCGGGGACACTGAAGCTTTCTTT
NA,NA,TRBJ2-1,TRBV6-5,CASSYSDGGYNEQFF,TGTGCCAGCAGTTACTCGGACGGTGGGTACAATGAGCAGTTCTTC
NA,NA,TRBJ2-3,TRBV7-2,CASSPIVRDTQYF,TGTGCCAGCAGCCCAATTGTTAGGGATACGCAGTATTTT
TRBD2,NA,TRBJ2-7,TRBV2,CASSFVLAGTGEQYF,TGTGCCAGCAGTTTCGTACTAGCGGGGACGGGAGAGCAGTACTTC
NA,NA,TRBJ1-1,TRBV25-1,CASRHNGQNTEAFF,TGTGCCAGCAGGCACAACGGCCAGAACACTGAAGCTTTCTTT
TRBD1,NA,TRBJ1-2,TRBV5-6,CASSLAGTGTYGYTF,TGTGCCAGCAGCTTGGCAGGGACAGGGACCTATGGCTACACCTTC
NA,NA,TRBJ1-3,TRBV2,CASRPRTGLTGNTIYF,TGTGCCAGCAGACCCAGAACAGGGTTAACTGGAAACACCATATATTTT
TRBD2,NA,TRBJ2-5,TRBV7-7,CASSFGLAGETQYF,TGTGCTAGCAGCTTCGGTCTAGCGGGAGAGACCCAGTACTTC
NA,NA,TRBJ1-1,TRBV12-3/TRBV12-4,CASSLERVGEAFF,TGTGCCAGCAGTTTAGAAAGGGTGGGGGAAGCTTTCTTT
TRBD1,NA,TRBJ1-5,TRBV12-3/TRBV12-4,CASSFRGLQPQHF,TGTGCCAGCAGTTTTAGGGGGCTTCAGCCCCAGCATTTT
NA,NA,TRBJ2-3,TRBV12-3/TRBV12-4,CASSGDTQYF,TGTGCCAGCAGTGGAGATACGCAGTATTTT
NA,NA,TRBJ2-6,TRBV19,CASSRGVSANVLTF,TGTGCCAGTAGTAGAGGGGTATCGGCCAACGTCCTGACTTTC